The sequence of this TCR beta chain was determined in a study of T cells in Graves' hyperthyroidism and ophthalmopathy. There were TCR beta CDR3 regions amplified from RNA transcripts. The primer set for the first-round RT-PCR of the TCR CDR3 was HTBI. TCRdb fed the multiplex PCR reads into MiXCR, producing one record per CDR3 protein. The sample lists hundreds of thousands of distinct CDR3 sequences, roughly 15% occurring once. The V end was cut by 6 bases, the J end by 7 bases, with 9 bases between. This CDR3 is built from 11 residues. This chain uses TRBV12-3 or TRBV12-4 with TRBJ1-2, with a tentative D call TRBD1 (5 bases). Sequenced sample: blood. This clonotype was sampled from a woman aged 18-29 years with Graves' hyperthyroidism. CDR3 protein: CASSQGLGYTF. CDR3 bases: TGTGCCAGCAGCCAGGGACTTGGCTACACCTTC.